The next 21 T cell receptor beta chains were all read from a single sample in a study of shared clonotypes between healthy human individuals. Produced via immunoSEQ multiplex PCR; TCRdb's table is partial and in-frame only. This table holds roughly 1,600,000 clones, approximately 98.5% found once. Sequenced sample: naive CD4+ T cells sorted from blood. Sample subset: CD45RA+ positively selected. All receptors derive from a man aged 25 to 40 in good health.

Of note for this clone: This sample also contains other DNA sequences that code for the same CDR3. V and J are TRBV5-1 and TRBJ2-7; D is perhaps TRBD1 (6 bases). This CDR3 region has 13 residues. V was trimmed by 0 bases and J by 5 bases, leaving 9 bases between them. Germline V gene data show CDR1 as SGHRS and CDR2 as YFSETQ. The CDR3 DNA reads as TGCGCCAGCAGCTTGGGCAGGGGAAACGAGCAGTACTTC. Its protein product is CASSLGRGNEQYF.

The CDR3 nucleotides are TGCAGCGTTGATGATTGGGTGATAATAGGACAGGGGGAGACCCAGTACTTC. It encodes CSVDDWVIIGQGETQYF. The chain recombines TRBV29-1 with TRBJ2-5; 9 positions match TRBD1. The CDR3 length is 17 residues. The J segment lost 5 bases and the V segment lost 3 bases, leaving 16 bases of the junction unmatched. The germline CDR1 and CDR2 sequences are SQVTM and ANQGSEA.

This clone showed up just once. A read error may produce the germline difference seen at one junction end. This chain joins TRBV7-7 and TRBJ2-5; no firm D call. The CDR3 totals 15 residues. CDR1 is SSHAT, CDR2 FNYEAQ, per germline (reference sequence). The CDR3: CASSRSAETQETQYF. CDR3 nucleotide sequence: TGTGCTAGCAGCCGCTCCGCGGAGACCCAAGAGACCCAGTACTTC.

The chain employs TRBV9 and TRBJ2-2, with D perhaps TRBD2 (6 bases). Per germline, CDR1 SGDLS and CDR2 YYNGEE. This CDR3 is 16 amino acids long. Trimming left V 1 base short and J 3 bases short, with 13 bases between. The CDR3 is CASSVLAEADTGELFF. Written as DNA, the CDR3 is TGTGCCAGCAGCGTATTAGCGGAGGCGGACACCGGGGAGCTGTTTTTT.

The V call is TRBV4-1, the J call TRBJ2-1; 12 positions match TRBD2. Germline-derived CDR1 and CDR2 are MGHRA and YSYEKL. With V trimmed by 1 base and J by 8 bases, 15 bases remained unmatched. The CDR3 is made up of 19 amino acids. CDR3 amino acids: CASSQGTLAGGSFRDEQFF. As DNA, the CDR3 is TGCGCCAGCAGCCAAGGGACGCTAGCGGGAGGGTCGTTTAGGGATGAGCAGTTCTTC.

This chain connects TRBV10-3 to TRBJ2-1, with 7 bases that match TRBD2. Trimming at V came to 6 bases and at J to 8 bases, leaving 7 bases not matched to a gene. Germline-derived CDR1 and CDR2 are ENHRY and SYGVKD. The CDR3 is made up of 13 amino acids. The CDR3 DNA reads as TGTGCCATCAGCGGGGGACTAATCGATGAGCAGTTCTTC. It encodes CAISGGLIDEQFF.

The V and J genes are TRBV6-1 and TRBJ2-5; D is unresolved. V was cut by 2 bases and J by 5 bases, with 12 bases left in between. The CDR3 has 14 amino acids. Germline loops: CDR1 MNHNS, CDR2 SASEGT. This chain's CDR3 is CASSEPQGRETQYF. The CDR3 DNA is TGTGCCAGCAGTGAACCCCAAGGGCGGGAGACCCAGTACTTC.

J is TRBJ1-1 and V is TRBV27; weak D call: TRBD1 (5 bases). From germline, CDR1 is MNHEY and CDR2 SMNVEV (reference sequence). Trimming removed 3 bases at V and 1 base at J, with 18 bases between. This CDR3 is 17 amino acids long. DNA for the CDR3: TGTGCCAGCAGTTTGGGGTATCGGGGACCCACGAACACTGAAGCTTTCTTT. This sequence encodes CASSLGYRGPTNTEAFF.

The chain recombines TRBV9 with TRBJ1-1; the D gene is possibly TRBD1 (5 bases). The CDR3 spans 13 residues. Trimming removed 4 bases from V and 3 bases from J, with 10 bases in between. Germline V CDR1 and CDR2: SGDLS, YYNGEE. CDR3 residues: CASSTGRYTEAFF. The CDR3 coding sequence is TGTGCCAGCAGCACGGGGCGGTACACTGAAGCTTTCTTT.

The chain recombines TRBV9 with TRBJ1-5; 7 bases match TRBD1. The CDR3 is 14 amino acids. Germline V gene lookup returns CDR1 SGDLS and CDR2 YYNGEE. The J segment lost 3 bases and the V segment lost 2 bases, leaving 2 bases of the junction unmatched. The CDR3 nucleotides are TGTGCCAGCAGCGTTACAGGGGACAATCAGCCCCAGCATTTT. Translating it yields CASSVTGDNQPQHF.

The chain couples TRBV29-1 to TRBJ2-5; no reliable D call. The CDR3 length is 9 residues. V was shortened by 5 bases and J by 5 bases, with 3 bases between the two germline ends. Germline lookup yields CDR1 SQVTM and CDR2 ANQGSEA. The CDR3 DNA sequence: TGCAGCGTTTCGGAGACCCAGTACTTC. Its protein product is CSVSETQYF.

The rearrangement links TRBV15 to TRBJ2-7; 7 bases map to TRBD1. Losses at the gene ends were 0 bases for V and 4 bases for J; bases not matched to a gene: 6. This CDR3 comprises 15 residues. CDR1 is LNHNV and CDR2 is YYDKDF in the germline V gene (reference sequence). The CDR3 loop reads CATSRDRDRIYEQYF. The CDR3 nucleotides are TGTGCCACCAGCAGAGATCGGGACAGAATATACGAGCAGTACTTC.

To note about this clone: The same CDR3 is also encoded by other DNA sequences in this sample. The chain recombines TRBV19 with TRBJ2-1; 12 bases are shared with TRBD2. Germline assignment: CDR1 LNHDA and CDR2 SQIVND (reference sequence). V gave up 3 bases and J gave up 3 bases; unmatched junction bases: 3. CDR3 length: 16 amino acids. The CDR3 DNA is TGTGCCAGTAGTATCCTAGCGGGAGGGCTCTACAATGAGCAGTTCTTC. As protein: CASSILAGGLYNEQFF.

The table lists this clone with a count of one. The chain recombines TRBV14 with TRBJ2-1, with TRBD2 matching over 8 bases. V was clipped by 4 bases and J by 5 bases; unmatched bases: 7. The V gene's germline CDR1 is SGHDN and CDR2 FVKESK. This CDR3 region has 15 residues. In DNA form, the CDR3 reads TGTGCCAGCAGCCTTCTTCGGGGGGGCCACAATGAGCAGTTCTTC. Translation: CASSLLRGGHNEQFF.

The genes are TRBV5-4 and TRBJ2-5, with 7 positions matching TRBD2. The V and J ends lost 7 bases and 4 bases, in that order; junction bases with no gene match: 10. The length of the CDR3 is 14 residues. In germline, CDR1 is SGHNT, CDR2 YYREEE (reference sequence). CDR3: CASGGRKGGETQYF. CDR3 bases: TGTGCCAGCGGCGGGAGAAAGGGTGGAGAGACCCAGTACTTC.

This clone was picked up one time. This chain uses TRBV5-1 with TRBJ2-2; TRBD2 agrees at 7 bases. In germline, CDR1 is SGHRS, CDR2 YFSETQ. Trimming removed 0 bases from V and 2 bases from J; junction bases left unmatched: 7. The CDR3 sequence is 17 residues long. The CDR3 spells CASSLVGLEHNTGELFF. The DNA of the CDR3 is TGCGCCAGCAGCTTGGTAGGACTAGAACATAACACCGGGGAGCTGTTTTTT.

The CDR3 here is CASLGLVSSTQYF. The CDR3 DNA follows: TGTGCCAGCCTGGGACTAGTCTCCTCTACGCAGTATTTT. The chain uses TRBV28 and TRBJ2-3; 8 positions agree with TRBD2. This CDR3 spans 13 amino acids. J gave up 8 bases and V 8 bases, and 9 bases lay outside the gene matches. CDR1 and CDR2 from the germline V gene are MDHEN and SYDVKM.

Regarding this clone: The same CDR3 arises from other DNA sequences in this sample as well. The chain couples TRBV11-2 to TRBJ2-5; D unclear. CDR3 length equals 13 residues. The germline V gene has CDR1 SGHAT and CDR2 FQNNGV. The ends were cut back, 1 base at V and 1 base at J, with 4 bases in the middle. The DNA of the CDR3 is TGTGCCAGCAGCTTAGGGCGCCAAGAGACCCAGTACTTC. This encodes CASSLGRQETQYF.

The chain joins TRBV6-5 to TRBJ2-7, with 10 positions matching TRBD1. From germline, CDR1 is MNHEY and CDR2 SVGAGI. V lost 2 bases and J lost 2; bases outside the gene matches: 3. The CDR3 spans 15 residues. CDR3 in amino acids: CASSYRQGAPYEQYF. As DNA, the CDR3 is TGTGCCAGCAGTTACAGACAGGGGGCCCCCTACGAGCAGTACTTC.

A word on this clone: This CDR3 is also generated by other DNA sequences in the sample. V usage is TRBV28 and J usage is TRBJ2-7; 10 nucleotides agree with TRBD1. The CDR3 runs 15 residues. The germline gives CDR1 MDHEN, CDR2 SYDVKM. J gave up 2 bases and V 5 bases, and 6 bases lay outside the gene matches. DNA for the CDR3: TGTGCCAGCAGTACGCCGGGACAGGGGACCTACGAGCAGTACTTC. Amino acids: CASSTPGQGTYEQYF. Full variable domain (remainder filled in from reference TRBV28 and TRBJ2-7): DVKVTQSSRYLVKRTGEKVFLECVQDMDHENMFWYRQDPGLGLRLIYFSYDVKMKEKGDIPEGYSVSREKKERFSLILESASTNQTSMYLCASSTPGQGTYEQYFGPGTRLTVT.

The rearrangement joins TRBV21-1 to TRBJ2-1; the table gives TRBD1 as D, unverified against the DNA. TRBV21-1 is a known pseudogene. CDR3 length: 17 residues. The CDR3 bases are TGTGCCAGCAGCAAAGCGTTAAGGACAGTCACCTACAATGAGCAGTTCTTC. It codes for CASSKALRTVTYNEQFF.